Here is one T cell receptor beta chain with its context. Vbeta (60) and Jbeta (13) primers were used in the PCR. Some clones are missing from TCRdb's copy, which holds only in-frame ones; the method was immunoSEQ multiplex PCR. The sample carries some 190,000 clones, about 82% recorded once. This record comes from a study of cytomegalovirus exposure and HLA in healthy donors. This CDR3 comprises 15 residues. Trimming left V 1 base short and J 6 bases short, with 13 bases between. Germline CDR1 SGHTA, CDR2 FQGNSA. The V call is TRBV7-2, the J call TRBJ2-1; a possible D gene is TRBD1 (6 bases). Source material: PBMCs. The sequence was obtained from a man aged 18 to 35 in good health and CMV-seronegative. The CDR3 DNA sequence: TGTGCCAGCAGCTTAGGCCCAGGGACAATCAATGAGCAGTTCTTC. This encodes CASSLGPGTINEQFF.